This T cell receptor (beta chain) was profiled in a study of T cells in Graves' hyperthyroidism and ophthalmopathy. Broader study findings: Through a model of 13 V-J features, ophthalmopathy was separated from stable hyperthyroidism.

An absence of ophthalmopathy progression within 18 months meant stable Graves' hyperthyroidism. Uncontrolled infection, other autoimmune disease, pregnancy and lactation each barred patients from inclusion. Diagnostic assessment was based on clinical symptoms, serum thyroxine and TRAb, thyroid ultrasound and orbital computed tomography. Template material for amplifying TCR beta CDR3 regions consisted of RNA transcripts. HTBI primers were used for first-round RT-PCR of the TCR CDR3. TCRdb re-called the multiplex PCR reads through MiXCR, storing one row per CDR3 protein. The repertoire includes about 720,000 distinct CDR3 sequences, around 17% of them detected once, and 8.4% sits in the top ten. This clonotype appeared many times. Its specificity is unknown. The trim removed 2 bases at V and 6 bases at J, leaving 15 bases unmatched. The CDR3 extends over 18 amino acids. Germline CDR1 SGHTA, CDR2 FQGTGA.

The specimen was blood. The chain is built from TRBV7-3 and TRBJ2-1, with TRBD2 matching over 8 bases. This receptor was taken from a young man with Graves' hyperthyroidism. In nucleotides, the CDR3 is TGTGCCAGCAGCTTACTGTCGCTAGCGGGCCGCGGCGCCAATGAGCAGTTCTTC. Its protein is CASSLLSLAGRGANEQFF.